The clone carrying this T cell receptor delta chain was detected a few times. No antigen is known for it. This sample is drawn from a study of Vδ1+ human thymocytes. Notes on the study in general: In the thymus, TRG and TRD repertoires looked highly polyclonal with Gaussian CDR3 lengths.

The CDR3 consists of 15 residues. With 2 bases removed from V and 4 bases from J, the gap between germline ends came to 11 bases. The germline CDR1 and CDR2 sequences are TSWWSYY and QGS. The template was reverse-transcribed extracted RNA. Pooled V-gene forward primers with one constant-region reverse primer generated the CDR3 amplicons by multiplex PCR. TCRdb made new clone calls on the multiplex PCR reads using CATT. The sample contains 20,000 to 25,000 delta-chain clones, around 28% of which appear only once. The V and J genes are TRDV1 and TRDJ2; D is perhaps TRDD3 (6 bases). This TCR was recovered from a boy in the first two years of life who had congenital heart surgery. Sequencing input: Vdelta1+ gamma-delta thymocytes from the thymus. The subset here: FACS-sorted CD3+ TCRalphabeta- TCRVdelta1+ TCRVdelta2- thymocytes. CDR3 nucleotide sequence: TGTGCTCTTGGGGAAATGGTCTGGGGGACAGCACAACTCTTCTTT. It codes for CALGEMVWGTAQLFF.